Each of the 12 T cell receptor beta chains below was sequenced from the same sample in a study of siplizumab effects on memory and regulatory T cells. The method was immunoSEQ multiplex PCR; TCRdb's version includes in-frame clones alone and lacks a portion of them. The table has about 40,000 clones, roughly 90% seen once. Sequenced: naive CD4+ T cells sorted from blood. These receptors were taken from a human donor in good health.

The J gene is TRBJ2-5, the V gene TRBV6-6; TRBD2 aligns across 7 bases. Germline CDR1 and CDR2: MNHNY and SVGAGI (reference sequence). The CDR3 extends over 16 amino acids. The junction had 15 bases not matched to a gene; V was cut back by 6 bases and J by 5 bases. In DNA form, the CDR3 reads TGTGCCAGCAGCCACCCTCCGGCTAGCGGACTGGAGACCCAGTACTTC. Protein sequence: CASSHPPASGLETQYF.

The chain links TRBV11-3 to TRBJ2-1; tentative D call: TRBD2 (6 bases). The CDR3 contains 16 residues. Germline CDR1 SGHNT, CDR2 YENEEA. The V end was cut by 2 bases, the J end by 2 bases, with 13 bases between. The CDR3 region is CASSLSTGSAYNEQFF. CDR3 in DNA: TGTGCCAGCAGCTTATCTACCGGGAGTGCCTACAATGAGCAGTTCTTC.

This sequence joins TRBV2 and TRBJ2-5; perhaps TRBD1 as D (7 bases). This CDR3 contains 15 residues. Germline V gene data show CDR1 as SNHLY and CDR2 as FYNNEI. V was trimmed by 2 bases and J by 3 bases, leaving 13 bases between them. CDR3 coding DNA: TGTGCCAGCAGTGAAAGTCCCAGGGGGGAAGAGACCCAGTACTTC. Translating it yields CASSESPRGEETQYF.

The CDR3 spells CASSFAGTYEQYF. In DNA form, the CDR3 reads TGCGCCAGCAGTTTTGCGGGAACCTACGAGCAGTACTTC. The chain links TRBV10-1 to TRBJ2-7; TRBD2 might be the D (6 bases). CDR1 is WNHNN, CDR2 SYGVQD, per germline (reference sequence). V was clipped by 5 bases and J by 2 bases, with 10 bases between them. The CDR3 length is 13 residues.

This clone appeared a few times. The chain combines TRBV7-9 with TRBJ1-2, with D uncertain. The V end lost 5 bases, the J end lost 8 bases, and 15 bases lay between the germline ends. This CDR3 is 13 amino acids long. The germline V gene encodes CDR1 SEHNR and CDR2 FQNEAQ (reference sequence). In DNA, the CDR3 is TGTGCCAGCAGCCACCCCCGGGGAAACGGCTACACCTTC. This encodes CASSHPRGNGYTF.

The CDR3 reads CASSSRANYGYTF. The CDR3 DNA reads as TGTGCCAGCAGTTCTAGGGCCAACTATGGCTACACCTTC. This chain links TRBV6-1 with TRBJ1-2, with no clear D. Trimming removed 5 bases from V and 2 bases from J, with 9 bases in between. The CDR3 is made up of 13 amino acids. Germline CDR1 is MNHNS and CDR2 is SASEGT.

This clone was picked up one time. The gene calls are TRBV7-2 and TRBJ2-1; 9 bases map to TRBD1. Germline-derived CDR1 and CDR2 are SGHTA and FQGNSA. J gave up 1 base and V 5 bases, and 3 bases lay outside the gene matches. The CDR3 has 15 amino acids. The CDR3 nucleotides read TGTGCCAGCAGCGATGACAGGGGGTCCTACAATGAGCAGTTCTTC. This gives the protein CASSDDRGSYNEQFF.

The chain combines TRBV5-1 with TRBJ2-1, with 11 nucleotides matching TRBD2. The length of the CDR3 is 17 residues. The trim removed 3 bases at V and 10 bases at J, leaving 15 bases unmatched. Germline V lookup: CDR1 SGHRS, CDR2 YFSETQ. CDR3 DNA sequence: TGCGCCAGCAGCTACCAGGGACTAGCGGCAGGAGATCAGGAGCAGTTCTTC. This gives the protein CASSYQGLAAGDQEQFF.

The chain is built from TRBV5-6 and TRBJ2-7; no reliable D call. Germline V lookup: CDR1 SGHDT, CDR2 YYEEEE. The CDR3 sequence is 13 residues long. Trimming took 1 base from V and 1 from J, leaving 6 bases between them. The CDR3 DNA follows: TGTGCCAGCAGCTTGTTCCAGTCCTACGAGCAGTACTTC. Protein: CASSLFQSYEQYF.

The chain uses TRBV4-1 and TRBJ2-1; unclear D gene. CDR3 length: 13 amino acids. Trimming stripped 2 bases from V and 7 bases from J, with 9 bases between. Germline V gene data show CDR1 as MGHRA and CDR2 as YSYEKL. CDR3 amino acids: CASSQIRVNEQFF. In DNA form, the CDR3 reads TGCGCCAGCAGCCAAATTAGGGTAAATGAGCAGTTCTTC.

V and J are TRBV10-3 and TRBJ2-7, with 10 bases aligning to TRBD1. CDR1 is ENHRY and CDR2 is SYGVKD in the germline V gene. The CDR3 totals 15 residues. Trimming cost V 7 bases and J 2 bases; bases outside gene matches: 8. The CDR3 spells CAITEGTGVTYEQYF. CDR3 DNA: TGTGCCATCACCGAGGGGACAGGGGTGACCTACGAGCAGTACTTC.

This clone was seen only a few times. V and J are TRBV11-2 and TRBJ2-7; 7 bases map to TRBD2. CDR1 SGHAT and CDR2 FQNNGV come from the germline V gene. With 3 bases clipped from V and 1 base from J, the junction kept 3 bases outside the gene matches. This CDR3 spans 14 amino acids. This CDR3 is CASSFRLASYEQYF. The CDR3 coding sequence is TGTGCCAGCAGCTTCCGACTAGCTTCCTACGAGCAGTACTTC.